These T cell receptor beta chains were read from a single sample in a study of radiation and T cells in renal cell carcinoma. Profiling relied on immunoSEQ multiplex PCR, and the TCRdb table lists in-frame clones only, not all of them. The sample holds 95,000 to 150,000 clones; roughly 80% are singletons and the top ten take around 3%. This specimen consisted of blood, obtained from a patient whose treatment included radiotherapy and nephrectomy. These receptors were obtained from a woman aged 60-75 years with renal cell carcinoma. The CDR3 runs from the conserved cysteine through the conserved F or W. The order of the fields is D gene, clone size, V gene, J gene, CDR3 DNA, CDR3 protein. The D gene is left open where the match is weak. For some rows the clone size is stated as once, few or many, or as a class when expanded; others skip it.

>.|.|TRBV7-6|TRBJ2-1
TGTGCCAGCAGCTTAGAGGACAGAAGTGAGCAGTTCTTC
CASSLEDRSEQFF
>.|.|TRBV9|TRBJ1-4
TGTGCCAGCAGCGAGGACAGTAGTAATGAAAAACTGTTTTTT
CASSEDSSNEKLFF
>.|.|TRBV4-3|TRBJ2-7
TGCGCCAGCAGTCAGTGGGGTGACGGAACAGTCTACGAGCAGTACTTC
CASSQWGDGTVYEQYF
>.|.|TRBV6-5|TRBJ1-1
TGTGCCAGCAGGAGCGAGGACACTGAAGCTTTCTTT
CASRSEDTEAFF
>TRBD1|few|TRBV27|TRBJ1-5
TGTGCCAGCAGTTTAGGGACAGGTGGCAATCAGCCCCAGCATTTT
CASSLGTGGNQPQHF
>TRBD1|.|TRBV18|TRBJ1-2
TGTGCCAGCGAAAGAAGTCCCGGGACAGGGGCGGGGTTCTATGGCTACACCTTC
CASERSPGTGAGFYGYTF
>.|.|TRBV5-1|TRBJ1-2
TGCGCCAGCAGCGTGGGTCGAGAGCGCTCGGGCTACACCTTC
CASSVGRERSGYTF
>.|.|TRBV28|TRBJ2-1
TGTGCCAGCAGTTTATTCAGGGGAGTGCAGTTCTTC
CASSLFRGVQFF
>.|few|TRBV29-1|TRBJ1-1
TGCAGCGTTGTCTCGACACCTTGGGGTGAAGCTTTCTTT
CSVVSTPWGEAFF
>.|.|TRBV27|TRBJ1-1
TGTGCCAGTCGAGGGACGAACACTGAAGCTTTCTTT
CASRGTNTEAFF
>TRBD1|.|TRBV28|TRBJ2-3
TGTGCCAGCCCACCGGGACAGGGGGGGCCAGATACGCAGTATTTT
CASPPGQGGPDTQYF
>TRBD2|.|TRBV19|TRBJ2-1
TGTGCCAGTAGTATGGGACTAGCGGGAGATATCGCGCAGGGAGGGTTCTTC
CASSMGLAGDIAQGGFF
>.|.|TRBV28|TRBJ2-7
TGTGCCAGCAGTTTAGCGGGACGCTTAACCTACGAGCAGTACTTC
CASSLAGRLTYEQYF
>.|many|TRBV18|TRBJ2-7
TGTGCCAGCTCACCAGCGTTATGGGGCTACGAGCAGTACTTC
CASSPALWGYEQYF
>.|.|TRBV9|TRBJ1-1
TGTGCCAGTGGCCGGAACACTGAAGCTTTCTTT
CASGRNTEAFF
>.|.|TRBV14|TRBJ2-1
TGTGCCAGCGGGACACCCTACAATGAGCAGTTCTTC
CASGTPYNEQFF
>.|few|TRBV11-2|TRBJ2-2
TGTGCCAGCAGCTTGCAGGGAACGGGGGAGCTGTTTTTT
CASSLQGTGELFF
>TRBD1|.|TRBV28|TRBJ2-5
TGTGCCAGCAGCCCCCGGGACAGGTTTCCGGAGACCCAGTACTTC
CASSPRDRFPETQYF
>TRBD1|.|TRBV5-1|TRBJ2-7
TGCGCCAGCAGCTTGGAGGGACAGGGATTCTACGAGCAGTACTTC
CASSLEGQGFYEQYF
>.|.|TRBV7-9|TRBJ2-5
TGTGCCAGCAGCGCCCGACAGGCCCTCTTTGAAGAGACCCAGTACTTC
CASSARQALFEETQYF
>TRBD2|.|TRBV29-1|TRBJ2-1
TGCAGCGTGCCGGGACTAGCGGGAGACTATGAGCAGTTCTTC
CSVPGLAGDYEQFF
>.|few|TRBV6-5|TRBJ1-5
TGTGCCAGCAGTTATCAAAGGCGTCAGCCCCAGCATTTT
CASSYQRRQPQHF
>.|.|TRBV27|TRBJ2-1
TGTGCCAGCAGTTGGGGCTCTGTGGGCGGGACCTCCTACAATGAGCAGTTCTTC
CASSWGSVGGTSYNEQFF
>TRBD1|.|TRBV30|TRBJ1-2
TGTGCCGCGTCCGGGACAGGGGGTATCAGCGGCTACACCTTC
CAASGTGGISGYTF